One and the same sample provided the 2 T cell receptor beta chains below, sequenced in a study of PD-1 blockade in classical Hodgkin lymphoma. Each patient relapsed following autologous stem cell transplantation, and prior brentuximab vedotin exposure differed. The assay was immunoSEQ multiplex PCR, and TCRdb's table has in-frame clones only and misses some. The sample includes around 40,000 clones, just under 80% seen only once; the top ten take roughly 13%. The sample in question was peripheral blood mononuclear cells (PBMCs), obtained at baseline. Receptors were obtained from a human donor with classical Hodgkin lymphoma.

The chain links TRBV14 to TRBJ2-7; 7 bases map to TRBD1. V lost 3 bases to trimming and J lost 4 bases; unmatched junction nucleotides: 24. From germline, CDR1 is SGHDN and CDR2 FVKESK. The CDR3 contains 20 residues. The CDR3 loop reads CASSHGHVLIKRDSRYEQYF. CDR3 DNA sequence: TGTGCCAGCAGCCACGGTCACGTGTTAATAAAAAGGGACAGCCGGTACGAGCAGTACTTC.

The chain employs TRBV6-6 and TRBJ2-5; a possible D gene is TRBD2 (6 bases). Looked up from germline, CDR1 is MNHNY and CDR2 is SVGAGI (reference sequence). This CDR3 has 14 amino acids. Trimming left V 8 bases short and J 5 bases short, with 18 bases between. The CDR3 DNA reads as TGTGCCAGCCGGTGGGCGGGGACGTGGGAGACCCAGTACTTC. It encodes CASRWAGTWETQYF.